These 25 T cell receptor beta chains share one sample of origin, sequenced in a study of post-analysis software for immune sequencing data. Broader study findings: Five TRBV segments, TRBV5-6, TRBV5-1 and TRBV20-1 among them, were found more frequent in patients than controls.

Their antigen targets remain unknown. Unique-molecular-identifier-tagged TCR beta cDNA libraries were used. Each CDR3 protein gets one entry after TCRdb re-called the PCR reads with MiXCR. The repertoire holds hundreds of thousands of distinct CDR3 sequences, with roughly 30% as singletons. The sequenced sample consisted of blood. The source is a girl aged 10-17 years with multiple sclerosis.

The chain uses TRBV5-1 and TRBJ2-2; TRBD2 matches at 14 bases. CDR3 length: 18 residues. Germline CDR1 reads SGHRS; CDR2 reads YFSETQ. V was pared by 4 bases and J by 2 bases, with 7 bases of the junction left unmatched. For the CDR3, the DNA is TGCGCCAGCAGCCAACTAGGACTAGCGGGAGGAAACACCGGGGAGCTGTTTTTT. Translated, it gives CASSQLGLAGGNTGELFF.

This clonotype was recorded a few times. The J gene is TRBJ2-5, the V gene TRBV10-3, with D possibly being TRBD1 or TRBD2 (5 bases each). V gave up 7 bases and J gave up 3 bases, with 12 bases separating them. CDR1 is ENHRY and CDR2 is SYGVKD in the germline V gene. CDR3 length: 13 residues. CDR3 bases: TGTGCCATCACCCGGGACGTAGAAGAGACCCAGTACTTC. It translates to CAITRDVEETQYF.

The chain's CDR3 is CASSSDGRRETQYF. CDR3 bases: TGTGCCAGCAGTTCGGACGGAAGACGAGAGACCCAGTACTTC. The chain has TRBV12-3 or TRBV12-4 and TRBJ2-5, with D unclear. With 4 bases removed from V and 4 bases from J, the gap between germline ends came to 13 bases. The CDR3 consists of 14 residues.

The CDR3 reads CASSETGRNEQYF. DNA of the CDR3: TGCGCCAGCAGCGAGACAGGCCGCAATGAGCAGTACTTC. The V gene is TRBV5-1, the J gene TRBJ2-5, with D tentatively TRBD1 (6 bases). CDR3 length equals 13 residues. The V gene's germline CDR1 is SGHRS and CDR2 YFSETQ. V was shortened by 4 bases and J by 11 bases, with 18 bases between the two germline ends.

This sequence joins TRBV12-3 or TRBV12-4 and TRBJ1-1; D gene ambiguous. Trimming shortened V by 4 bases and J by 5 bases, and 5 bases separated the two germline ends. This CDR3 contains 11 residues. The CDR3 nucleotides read TGTGCCAGCAGTTGGGATACTGAAGCTTTCTTT. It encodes CASSWDTEAFF.

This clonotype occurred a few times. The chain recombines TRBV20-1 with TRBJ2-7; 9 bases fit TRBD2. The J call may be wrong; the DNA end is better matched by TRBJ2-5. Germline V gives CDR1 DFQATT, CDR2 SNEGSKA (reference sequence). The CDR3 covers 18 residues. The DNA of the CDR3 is TGCAGTGCTAGAGATTCTGACGCAGCGGGGGGACCCGCGGAGACCCAGTACTTC. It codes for CSARDSDAAGGPAETQYF.

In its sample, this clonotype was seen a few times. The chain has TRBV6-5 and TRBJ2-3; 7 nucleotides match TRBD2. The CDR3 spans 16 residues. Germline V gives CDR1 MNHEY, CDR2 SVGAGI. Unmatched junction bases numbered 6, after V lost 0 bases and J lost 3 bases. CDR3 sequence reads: CASSYSPGAGTDTQYF. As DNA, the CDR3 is TGTGCCAGCAGTTACTCGCCGGGAGCGGGAACAGATACGCAGTATTTT.

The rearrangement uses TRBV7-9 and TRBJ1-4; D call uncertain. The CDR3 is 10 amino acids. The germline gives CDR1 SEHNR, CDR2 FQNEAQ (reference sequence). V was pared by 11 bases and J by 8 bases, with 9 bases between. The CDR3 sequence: CAGGGEKLFF. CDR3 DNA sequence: TGTGCCGGTGGCGGGGAAAAACTGTTTTTT.

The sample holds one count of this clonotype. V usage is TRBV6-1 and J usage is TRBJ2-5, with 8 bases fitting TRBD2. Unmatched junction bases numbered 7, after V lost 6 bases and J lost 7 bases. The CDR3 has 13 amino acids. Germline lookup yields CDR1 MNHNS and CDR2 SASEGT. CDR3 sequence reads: CASRDSGVSTQYF. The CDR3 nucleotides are TGTGCCAGCAGAGATAGCGGGGTCTCGACCCAGTACTTC.

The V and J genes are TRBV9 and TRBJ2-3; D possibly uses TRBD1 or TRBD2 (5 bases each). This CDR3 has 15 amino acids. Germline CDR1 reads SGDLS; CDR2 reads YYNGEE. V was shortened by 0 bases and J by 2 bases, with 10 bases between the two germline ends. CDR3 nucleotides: TGTGCCAGCAGCGTAGCCGGGACCAACACAGATACGCAGTATTTT. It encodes CASSVAGTNTDTQYF.

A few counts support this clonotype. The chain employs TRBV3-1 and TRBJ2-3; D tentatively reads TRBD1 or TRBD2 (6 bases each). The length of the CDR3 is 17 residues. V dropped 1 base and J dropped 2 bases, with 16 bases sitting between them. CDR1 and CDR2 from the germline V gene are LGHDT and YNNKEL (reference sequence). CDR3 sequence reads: CASSQARSRGATDTQYF. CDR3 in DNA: TGTGCCAGCAGCCAAGCACGGAGTAGGGGGGCCACAGATACGCAGTATTTT.

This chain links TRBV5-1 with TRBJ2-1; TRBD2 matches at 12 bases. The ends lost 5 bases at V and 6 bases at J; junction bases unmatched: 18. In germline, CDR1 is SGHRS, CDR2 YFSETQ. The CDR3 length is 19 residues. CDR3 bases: TGCGCCAGCAGTTCAACAGGGGGCGGCTTACTAGCGGGGGGCAATGAGCAGTTCTTC. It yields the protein CASSSTGGGLLAGGNEQFF.

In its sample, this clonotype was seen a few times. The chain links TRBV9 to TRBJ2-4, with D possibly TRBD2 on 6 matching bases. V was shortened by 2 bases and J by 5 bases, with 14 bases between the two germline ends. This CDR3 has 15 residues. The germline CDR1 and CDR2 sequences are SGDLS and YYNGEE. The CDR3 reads CASSVGGGRENIQYF. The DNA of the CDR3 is TGTGCCAGCAGCGTGGGGGGTGGAAGGGAAAACATTCAGTACTTC.

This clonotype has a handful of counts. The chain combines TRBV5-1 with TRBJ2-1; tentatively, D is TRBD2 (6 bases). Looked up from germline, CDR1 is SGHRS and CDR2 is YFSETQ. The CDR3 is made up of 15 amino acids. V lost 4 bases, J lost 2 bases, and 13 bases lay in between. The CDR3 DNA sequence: TGCGCCAGCAGCGGCGGGATGTCCGCCTACAATGAGCAGTTCTTC. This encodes CASSGGMSAYNEQFF.

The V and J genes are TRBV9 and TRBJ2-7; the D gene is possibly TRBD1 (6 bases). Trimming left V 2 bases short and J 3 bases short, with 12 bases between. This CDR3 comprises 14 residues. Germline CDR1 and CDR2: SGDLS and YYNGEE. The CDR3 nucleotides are TGTGCCAGCAGCGTGAGTGGGGGCGACTACGAGCAGTACTTC. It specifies CASSVSGGDYEQYF.

CDR3 in DNA: TGTGCCAGCAGGAGAACGGGACAGGGAGAAGCAGATACGCAGTATTTT. Translating it yields CASRRTGQGEADTQYF. V usage is TRBV28 and J usage is TRBJ2-3; TRBD1 aligns across 9 bases. The junction had 11 bases not matched to a gene; V was cut back by 6 bases and J by 4 bases. The germline V gene encodes CDR1 MDHEN and CDR2 SYDVKM. CDR3 length equals 16 residues.

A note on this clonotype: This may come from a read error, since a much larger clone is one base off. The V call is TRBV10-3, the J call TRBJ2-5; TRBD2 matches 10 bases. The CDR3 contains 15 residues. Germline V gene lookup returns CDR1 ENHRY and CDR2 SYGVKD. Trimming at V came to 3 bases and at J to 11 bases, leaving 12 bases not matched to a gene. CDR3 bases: TGTGCCATCAGTGAAGGACTAGCGGAAGTCTATGAGCAGTACTTC. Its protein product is CAISEGLAEVYEQYF.

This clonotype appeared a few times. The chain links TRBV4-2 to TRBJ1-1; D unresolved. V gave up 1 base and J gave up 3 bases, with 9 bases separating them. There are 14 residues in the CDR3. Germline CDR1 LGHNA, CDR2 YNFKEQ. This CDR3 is CASSQGFRDTEAFF. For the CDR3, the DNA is TGTGCCAGCAGCCAAGGGTTCCGGGACACTGAAGCTTTCTTT.

CDR3 residues: CASSVATVGATTSSYNEQFF. CDR3 bases: TGTGCCAGCAGCGTAGCTACGGTAGGGGCCACTACGAGCTCCTACAATGAGCAGTTCTTC. The chain joins TRBV9 to TRBJ2-1; D possibly corresponds to TRBD1 (5 bases). Trimming pared 0 bases from V and 0 bases from J, leaving 22 bases between. This CDR3 is 20 amino acids long. In germline, CDR1 is SGDLS, CDR2 YYNGEE.

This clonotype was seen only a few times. The CDR3 sequence: CASSLSKHEQFF. DNA of the CDR3: TGTGCCAGCAGTTTGTCAAAACATGAGCAGTTCTTC. The genes are TRBV6-2 or TRBV6-3 and TRBJ2-1; D gene unclear. CDR1 is MNHEY and CDR2 is SVGEGT in the germline V gene. Between the trimmed V and J ends, which lost 4 bases and 8 bases, there was a span of 9 bases. The CDR3 is made up of 12 amino acids.

This CDR3 is CSARYSGGTSHGTQYF. In DNA form, the CDR3 reads TGCAGTGCTAGGTACTCAGGGGGGACATCTCATGGTACGCAGTATTTT. The chain combines TRBV20-1 with TRBJ2-3; weak D call: TRBD1 (7 bases). Per germline, CDR1 DFQATT and CDR2 SNEGSKA (reference sequence). Trimming removed 3 bases at V and 8 bases at J, with 24 bases between. CDR3 length: 16 amino acids.

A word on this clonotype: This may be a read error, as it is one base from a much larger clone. As DNA, the CDR3 is TGCAGCGTACCCTTGAGCTCCTACAATGAGCAGTACTTC. Its protein product is CSVPLSSYNEQYF. The rearrangement joins TRBV29-1 to TRBJ2-1; D unclear. TRBJ2-7 matches the DNA end more closely, so the J call is doubtful. The CDR3 is made up of 13 amino acids. Germline assignment: CDR1 SQVTM and CDR2 ANQGSEA.

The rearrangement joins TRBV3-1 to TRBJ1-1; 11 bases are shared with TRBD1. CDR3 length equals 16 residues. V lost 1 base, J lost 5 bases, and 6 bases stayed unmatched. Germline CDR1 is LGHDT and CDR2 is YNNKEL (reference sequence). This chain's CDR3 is CASSQGTGGRVTEAFF. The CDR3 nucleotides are TGTGCCAGCAGCCAAGGGACAGGGGGCAGGGTAACTGAAGCTTTCTTT. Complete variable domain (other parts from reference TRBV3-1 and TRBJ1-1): DTAVSQTPKYLVTQMGNDKSIKCEQNLGHDTMYWYKQDSKKFLKIMFSYNNKELIINETVPNRFSPKSPDKAHLNLHINSLELGDSAVYFCASSQGTGGRVTEAFFGQGTRLTVV.

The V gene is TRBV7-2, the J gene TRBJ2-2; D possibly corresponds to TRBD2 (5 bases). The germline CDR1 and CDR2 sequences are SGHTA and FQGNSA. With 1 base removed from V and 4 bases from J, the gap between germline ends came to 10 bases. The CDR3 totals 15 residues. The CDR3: CASSLGAGGTGELFF. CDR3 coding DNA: TGTGCCAGCAGCTTAGGCGCGGGTGGCACCGGGGAGCTGTTTTTT.

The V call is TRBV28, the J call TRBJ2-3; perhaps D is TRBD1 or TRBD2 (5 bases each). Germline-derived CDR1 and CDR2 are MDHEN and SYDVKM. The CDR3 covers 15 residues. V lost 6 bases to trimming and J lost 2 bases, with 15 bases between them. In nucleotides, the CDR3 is TGTGCCAGCAGACCCGGGACGTTACTCACAGATACGCAGTATTTT. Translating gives CASRPGTLLTDTQYF.